This entry describes one TCR beta chain. This sample was included in a study of blood T cell repertoires in COVID-19. Sequenced by immunoSEQ multiplex PCR; TCRdb stores in-frame clones only, minus some. The sample includes about 160,000 clones, around four fifths of them seen just once. The TCR was taken from a woman between 50 and 59 years old in a cohort exposed to, infected with or recovered from COVID-19 (not recorded which). Sequencing was done on a sample of PBMCs or T cells enriched from blood (not recorded which).

CDR3 bases: TGTGCAAGTCGCTTAGCCCCCCGTTGCGGCGAGCAGTACTTC. Translated: CASRLAPRCGEQYF. The gene calls are TRBV12-2 and TRBJ2-7; TRBD2, the D gene given by the table, was not confirmed from the DNA. TRBV12-2 is a listed pseudogene. The CDR3 length is 14 residues.